The clone carrying this TCR beta chain was detected a few times. Participants came from roughly 25 US areas, aged roughly 18 to 95 years. A PCR-confirmed or clinician-diagnosed COVID-19 case had contacted exposed participants within 2 weeks of entry. The source of the sample is a study of blood T cell repertoires in COVID-19. Overall study context: Researchers got acute and convalescent COVID-19 samples from the United States, Italy and Spain.

This table comes from immunoSEQ multiplex PCR, and its TCRdb copy is limited to in-frame clones, with some not included. The sample holds fewer than 350,000 clones, around 84% seen once. The CDR3 extends over 18 amino acids. Germline assignment: CDR1 LGHNA and CDR2 YSLEER. V lost 4 bases, J lost 4 bases, and 15 bases stayed unmatched. The clonotype comes from a woman aged 25-40 years who had been exposed to COVID-19. The specimen sequenced was PBMCs or T cells enriched from blood (not recorded which). The chain has TRBV4-3 and TRBJ2-5; 10 nucleotides match TRBD2. CDR3 sequence reads: CASSPRASGGGNLETQYF. For the CDR3, the DNA is TGCGCCAGCAGCCCCCGGGCTAGCGGGGGTGGAAATTTAGAGACCCAGTACTTC.